The rows below give T cell receptor beta chains drawn from one sample of a study of OX40 agonist ivuxolimab in advanced cancers. TCRdb's table, derived via immunoSEQ multiplex PCR, lists solely in-frame clones and lacks some. The sample shows about 76,000 clones, about 89% of them seen only once. This sample comprised CD4+ or CD8+ T cells sorted from blood, obtained in a trial of the OX40 agonist ivuxolimab. Receptors were obtained from an adult with an advanced solid tumor such as melanoma, head and neck, liver or kidney cancer. The CDR3 runs from the conserved cysteine through the conserved F or W. The D gene is left open where the match is weak. Clone sizes are given selectively: once, few, many, or a class where the clone is expanded.

j_call	v_call	clone_size	d_call	cdr3_length	cdr3_nt	cdr3_aa
TRBJ2-3	TRBV29-1	NA	TRBD2	16	TGCAGCGTTGAAGACGGGGCGGGAGGGCCATCAGATACGCAGTATTTT	CSVEDGAGGPSDTQYF
TRBJ2-6	TRBV7-6	NA	NA	16	TGTGCCGCCAGCCAGGGGCCTCCGGGGGGGGCCAACGTCCTGACTTTC	CAASQGPPGGANVLTF
TRBJ2-1	TRBV7-9	NA	TRBD2	16	TGTGCCAGCAGCCCGACTAGCGGGGACTCCTACAATGAGCAGTTCTTC	CASSPTSGDSYNEQFF
TRBJ1-2	TRBV28	once	NA	13	TGTGCCAGCAGTCCCACGAGCAACGGAGGCTACACCTTC	CASSPTSNGGYTF
TRBJ2-7	TRBV7-2	NA	TRBD2	14	TGTGCCAGCAGCTTATTTCGCGGGAGAGACGAGCAGTACTTC	CASSLFRGRDEQYF
TRBJ2-3	TRBV4-2	once	TRBD2	17	TGTGCCAGCAGCCAAGTGGGACTAGCGGGAGGAGGGGATACGCAGTATTTT	CASSQVGLAGGGDTQYF
TRBJ1-3	TRBV5-1	NA	NA	18	TGCGCCAGCAGCTTGGGCCCCCGGGACACACACGATAGAATATCTATATATTTT	CASSLGPRDTHDRISIYF
TRBJ1-2	TRBV4-1	NA	NA	13	TGCGCCAGCAGCCAAGCTGTAAACTATGGCTACACCTTC	CASSQAVNYGYTF
TRBJ2-6	TRBV9	NA	NA	17	TGTGCCAGCAGCGGCGGCACTACGCGGCTCGGGGCCAACGTCCTGACTTTC	CASSGGTTRLGANVLTF
TRBJ2-2	TRBV30	few	TRBD2	16	TGTGCCTGGAGCGTTGTACCGGGAGGGGGCACCGGGGAGCTGTTTTTT	CAWSVVPGGGTGELFF
TRBJ2-1	TRBV5-1	NA	TRBD2	14	TGCGCCAGCAGCTTAGCGGGAGTGTACAATGAGCAGTTCTTC	CASSLAGVYNEQFF
TRBJ2-7	TRBV11-3	NA	NA	13	TGTGCCAGCAGTCGGACAGTTCACTACGAGCAGTACTTC	CASSRTVHYEQYF